This is a list of T cell receptor beta chains from one sample in a study of T-cell reconstitution after alpha-beta-depleted transplantation in children. TCRdb analysed the PCR reads with MiXCR anew, one entry per CDR3 protein. The sample shows hundreds of thousands of distinct CDR3 sequences, approximately 12% of them seen only once. Sequenced material: PBMCs from the stem cell graft donor, taken from the stem cell graft. The receptors were gathered from a human donor who donated a stem cell graft to a child with acute lymphoblastic leukemia. Both conserved end residues are part of each CDR3. D genes are given only for firm matches. Clone size is shown for a subset of rows, as once, few, many or a class of expanded clone.

j_call | v_call | clone_size | d_call | cdr3_length | cdr3_nt | cdr3_aa
TRBJ1-1 | TRBV5-1 | . | . | 14 | TGCGCCAGCAGCTTTAATTCCGGGGACACTGAAGCTTTCTTT | CASSFNSGDTEAFF
TRBJ1-5 | TRBV4-3 | . | . | 16 | TGCGCCAGCAGCCAAGATCGGGGGTTTGGCAATCAGCCCCAGCATTTT | CASSQDRGFGNQPQHF
TRBJ1-3 | TRBV9 | many | . | 17 | TGTGCCAGCAGCGACCCCTCTGGACGGGACTCTGGAAACACCATATATTTT | CASSDPSGRDSGNTIYF
TRBJ2-5 | TRBV12-3/TRBV12-4 | many | TRBD2 | 15 | TGTGCCAGCAGTCGGACTAGCGGGAGCGAAGAGACCCAGTACTTC | CASSRTSGSEETQYF
TRBJ2-5 | TRBV20-1 | many | . | 16 | TGCAGTGCTAGCGGGGGGCTCCTTCTGTACCAAGAGACCCAGTACTTC | CSASGGLLLYQETQYF
TRBJ1-2 | TRBV15 | . | TRBD1 | 15 | TGTGCCACCAGCGGAGCAAGGGGACAGGACTATGGCTACACCTTC | CATSGARGQDYGYTF
TRBJ1-2 | TRBV29-1 | many | . | 12 | TGCAGCGCCCCGGACAGACTTCATGGCTACACCTTC | CSAPDRLHGYTF
TRBJ1-1 | TRBV6-5 | many | . | 15 | TGTGCCAGCAGTTACAAACGGACGGCGCACACTGAAGCTTTCTTT | CASSYKRTAHTEAFF
TRBJ2-7 | TRBV28 | . | . | 15 | TGTGCCAGCAGTAATACAGGGCACATCTCCTACGAGCAGTACTTC | CASSNTGHISYEQYF
TRBJ2-6 | TRBV10-3 | . | . | 19 | TGTGCCATCAACCGCAGGCGGGACACCCCGGGACCTGGGGCCAACGTCCTGACTTTC | CAINRRRDTPGPGANVLTF
TRBJ2-2 | TRBV7-2 | many | . | 16 | TGTGCCAGCAGTTCCTTCGACAGTGACAAGAGCGGGGAGCTGTTTTTT | CASSSFDSDKSGELFF
TRBJ1-2 | TRBV7-2 | many | . | 11 | TGTGCCAGCAGCTCCGCGTATGGCTACACCTTC | CASSSAYGYTF
TRBJ2-6 | TRBV5-1 | many | TRBD1 | 18 | TGCGCCAGCAGCTCGTTAACAGGGGTCTTCTCTGGGGCCAACGTCCTGACTTTC | CASSSLTGVFSGANVLTF
TRBJ2-3 | TRBV11-2 | many | . | 16 | TGTGCCAGCAGAGAGTCCAGGGGCCTCAGCACAGATACGCAGTATTTT | CASRESRGLSTDTQYF
TRBJ2-4 | TRBV6-1 | many | . | 17 | TGTGCCGACGCAGAACTAAGGATTACTCTAGCCAAAAACATTCAGTACTTC | CADAELRITLAKNIQYF
TRBJ2-1 | TRBV9 | many | . | 16 | TGTGCCAGCAGCGTAGTGAACCTAGCGCGCCTCAATGAGCAGTTCTTC | CASSVVNLARLNEQFF
TRBJ2-7 | TRBV19 | . | TRBD1 | 15 | TGTGCCAGTAGTTCCGGGACAGGGAAACCCTACGAGCAGTACTTC | CASSSGTGKPYEQYF
TRBJ2-5 | TRBV29-1 | few | TRBD2 | 12 | TGCAGCCTTAGAGCGGGAAAAGAGACCCAGTACTTC | CSLRAGKETQYF
TRBJ1-1 | TRBV4-3 | many | . | 15 | TGCGCCAGCAGCCAAGATCGGGGGGTTTTCACTGAAGCTTTCTTT | CASSQDRGVFTEAFF
TRBJ2-7 | TRBV5-1 | many | TRBD2 | 15 | TGCGCCAGCAGTTTGACTAGCGGGGGAACCTACGAGCAGTACTTC | CASSLTSGGTYEQYF
TRBJ1-1 | TRBV5-5 | many | . | 12 | TGTGCCAGCAGCTGGGACATTAATGAAGCTTTCTTT | CASSWDINEAFF
TRBJ2-6 | TRBV27 | many | . | 14 | TGTGCCAGCAGTTTTCGCTCTGGGGCCAACGTCCTGACTTTC | CASSFRSGANVLTF
TRBJ2-1 | TRBV28 | many | TRBD2 | 15 | TGTGCCAGCAGCTTGGGGACTAGCGGGGGCAATGAGCAGTTCTTC | CASSLGTSGGNEQFF
TRBJ2-7 | TRBV18 | many | TRBD1 | 15 | TGTGCCAGCTCACCACTAGGACAGGGGGCGGACGAGCAGTACTTC | CASSPLGQGADEQYF
TRBJ2-3 | TRBV12-3/TRBV12-4 | few | . | 13 | TGTGCCAGCAGTCCCGGACCCCCGGATACGCAGTATTTT | CASSPGPPDTQYF
TRBJ2-7 | TRBV28 | many | . | 11 | TGTGCCAGCAGTCCGACCTACGAGCAGTACTTC | CASSPTYEQYF
TRBJ2-3 | TRBV7-2 | many | TRBD1 | 16 | TGTGCCAGCAGCCTCACAGGGGCGGCCGGCACAGATACGCAGTATTTT | CASSLTGAAGTDTQYF
TRBJ2-2 | TRBV7-9 | many | . | 14 | TGTGCCAGCAGCTTAAGCAGGGAGGACGGGGAGCTGTTTTTT | CASSLSREDGELFF
TRBJ1-4 | TRBV20-1 | . | . | 13 | TGCAGTGCTAGGAGGGTGGTTAATGAAAAACTGTTTTTT | CSARRVVNEKLFF
TRBJ2-7 | TRBV20-1 | many | . | 12 | TGCAGTGCTAGCGCCGGGGGAAGGGAGCAGTACTTC | CSASAGGREQYF
TRBJ2-7 | TRBV6-2/TRBV6-3 | many | . | 13 | TGTGCCAGCGCAGGGGCGAACTCCTACGAGCAGTACTTC | CASAGANSYEQYF
TRBJ2-7 | TRBV20-1 | many | . | 14 | TGCAGTGCTCCGCACGACGGGCACTCCTACGAGCAGTACTTC | CSAPHDGHSYEQYF
TRBJ2-1 | TRBV5-1 | few | . | 14 | TGCGCCAGCAGCCCATCACGGGCCGCGGGTGAGCAGTTCTTC | CASSPSRAAGEQFF
TRBJ2-5 | TRBV7-2 | many | . | 14 | TGTGCCAGCAGCTTACGGCAATACCAAGAGACCCAGTACTTC | CASSLRQYQETQYF
TRBJ2-1 | TRBV28 | many | . | 12 | TGTGCCAGCAGTTTCGACAGGAATGTGCAGTTCTTC | CASSFDRNVQFF
TRBJ2-3 | TRBV12-3/TRBV12-4 | . | . | 17 | TGTGCCAGCAGTTTAGCTCGCAGCGAAAGATTCACAGATACGCAGTATTTT | CASSLARSERFTDTQYF
TRBJ1-6 | TRBV10-3 | many | . | 13 | TGTGCCATCACCCCGGGAAATAATTCACCCCTCCACTTT | CAITPGNNSPLHF
TRBJ2-2 | TRBV7-2 | few | TRBD2 | 17 | TGTGCCAGCAGCTTAAAGGGCGGGGGGGCGAGCACCGGGGAGCTGTTTTTT | CASSLKGGGASTGELFF
TRBJ1-5 | TRBV7-9 | many | . | 13 | TGTGCCAGCAGCTTAGGAACGGATCAGCCCCAGCATTTT | CASSLGTDQPQHF
TRBJ2-6 | TRBV18 | many | . | 17 | TGTGCCAGCTCACCACCGGAAGGGAACTCTGGGGCCAACGTCCTGACTTTC | CASSPPEGNSGANVLTF
TRBJ1-2 | TRBV5-1 | many | TRBD1 | 15 | TGCGCCAGCAGCTTGGGGACAGGATCTTACTATGGCTACACCTTC | CASSLGTGSYYGYTF